The present T cell receptor beta chain was sequenced within a study of blood T cell repertoires in COVID-19. The CDR3 covers 15 residues. The V gene's germline CDR1 is SQVTM and CDR2 ANQGSEA. V was pared by 5 bases and J by 6 bases, with 23 bases between. Data came from immunoSEQ multiplex PCR; TCRdb stores just in-frame clones and leaves some out. The data show about 100,000 clones, with over 80% seen just once and around an eighth held by the top ten. This clone came up once. Material: peripheral blood. V usage is TRBV29-1 and J usage is TRBJ2-7; D might be TRBD1 (5 bases). This sequence was found in a man aged 50 to 59 with active or convalescent COVID-19. CDR3 sequence: CSVQLDTGHWGEQYF. As DNA, the CDR3 is TGCAGCGTTCAGCTCGATACAGGCCATTGGGGCGAGCAGTACTTC.